This T cell receptor (beta chain) was sequenced in a study of regulatory T cells in long-lasting Graves disease (dated by TCRdb to about 2021). Concerning the study at large: Patients with newly diagnosed Graves' disease had been on antithyroid drugs for under 3 months. Persistent Graves' disease patients were compared with newly diagnosed Graves' disease patients by peripheral blood TCR sequencing and RNA sequencing. The study was conducted in China and was registered as a clinical trial. TCR sequencing covered around 13 persistent and roughly 20 newly diagnosed Graves' disease patients, some 33 samples in total. On the study overall, not on this receptor specifically: The study examined only peripheral blood because the primary lesion, thyroid tissue, could not be accessed. Only the TCR beta chain was sequenced and analyzed. Preferential use of TRBV28, TRBJ1-2 and TRBJ2-5 was observed in persistent disease, whereas TRBV20-1 and TRBJ2-1 were favored in newly diagnosed disease. Persistent Graves' disease patients showed lower TCR Shannon entropy and fewer highly expanded clones than newly diagnosed patients, suggesting clonal expansion. Persistent patients shared more public clonotypes among themselves (under 3,000) than newly diagnosed patients did (about 900). The authors noted that the small sample size was a limitation that may lower accuracy.

This specimen's time point label, interpreted: newly diagnosed GD, antithyroid drugs for less than 3 months. RNA was extracted from PBMCs in TRIzol for both TCR sequencing and RNA sequencing. The diagnosis of Graves' disease followed American Thyroid Association guidelines. The patients came from an endocrinology department in Xi'an, China. Each patient gave 7.5 to 10 milliliters of peripheral blood, collected in an EDTA anticoagulant tube. PBMCs were isolated by Ficoll Paque Plus density gradient separation without further T cell sorting. An Agilent 2100 Bioanalyzer and agarose gel were used to assess RNA quality, and a NanoDrop 2000 was used to measure RNA concentration. This clonotype was counted a few times. Its cognate antigen has yet to be identified. No quality values exist for individual bases; no much larger clone is one base distant. As encoded in the germline V gene (reference sequence), CDR1 is LNHNV while CDR2 is YYDKDF. The CDR3 holds 17 amino acids from the cysteine to the phenylalanine. The kept DNA is CDR3 alone, 51 bases in frame from the first base. The junction carries 9 bases between V and J, which are trimmed by 0 bases and 0 bases respectively.

Library prep was done by multiplex PCR. The data were produced on an Illumina HiSeq 4000. To build TCR beta libraries, CDR3 regions were amplified by Arm-PCR using iRepertoire HTBI primers. PCR products were gel purified before sequencing. The authors processed their data as follows. Gene usage analysis of CDR3 amino acid clonotypes relied on the 60 or so TRBV and 15 or so TRBJ segments identified across samples. COPE and FqMerger were used to merge filtered high-quality paired reads into contigs. BLAST was used to align contigs to the IMGT TRBV, TRBD and TRBJ reference genes, and CDR3 was defined following IMGT. Any clonotype with a frequency above 0.1% was classified as a highly expanded clone. Shannon entropy served as the measure of repertoire diversity, while the Gini coefficient captured V-J evenness. Clonotypes shared by more than one individual were considered public. The public sequencing data were trimmed at Q25 with fastp and processed into clonotypes with MiXCR by TCRdb, which kept only in-frame beta chains. Rows are combined by CDR3 protein, so each entry shows the most common genes and DNA. The V and J calls follow TCRdb's processing rather than the paper's. The sample contains roughly 510,000 distinct CDR3 sequences, approximately 16% of them found a single time. In total, the top ten clones hold about 11% of the sample.

The same sample was also used in a study of T cells in Graves' hyperthyroidism and ophthalmopathy. The second paper further reports: Stable Graves' hyperthyroidism was defined as no progression to ophthalmopathy during 18 months of follow-up. The hyperthyroidism patients were between 18 and 65 years old and newly diagnosed, with a disease duration of less than 2 months. Patients with uncontrolled infections, other autoimmune diseases, pregnancy or lactation were excluded. Diagnoses relied on clinical symptoms, serum thyroxine and TRAb, thyroid ultrasound and orbital computed tomography. The TCR CDR3 was subjected to a first round of RT-PCR using the HTBI primer set and the Qiagen OneStep RT-PCR kit. Most expanded thyroid clonotypes (frequency above 0.001) were also found in blood, which suggests that blood repertoires may mirror thyroid immune responses. A model built on a 13 V-J signature distinguished ophthalmopathy from stable hyperthyroidism, reaching approximately 89% sensitivity and 81.08% specificity in cross-validation and 80%/75% in testing. In validation, the model predicted progression to ophthalmopathy with roughly 66% sensitivity and 72% to 85% specificity, a median of 6.5 months before onset. To identify distinguishing TCR V-J signatures, a discovery cohort of around 100 patients was used, comprising 43 with Graves' ophthalmopathy and under 60 with stable Graves' hyperthyroidism. An independent validation cohort of 18 to 20 hyperthyroidism patients and over 15 patients who later progressed to ophthalmopathy tested prospective prediction of ophthalmopathy. For training and testing, the roughly 100 patients in the discovery cohort were randomly divided in a 7:3 ratio. The study also compared thyroid tissue and blood T-cell repertoires from more than five Graves' hyperthyroidism patients. After blood sampling, hyperthyroidism patients were treated with methimazole at a starting dose of 30 mg daily, and ophthalmopathy patients were treated with high-dose intravenous methylprednisolone. Libraries were constructed in a second round of multiplex PCR, after which size selection and purification were performed. Paired-end sequencing of the libraries was performed with 100 bp reads on an Illumina HiSeq2000. SOAPnuke was used to process the raw data, removing reads that contained adapters or uncalled bases, had a mean Phred below 15, or lacked an exact match to the constant primer or identifier. COPE v1.2.5 was used to merge high-quality paired reads, and clonotypes were defined as unique nucleotide sequences. MiTCR v1.1 was used to align the clonotypes against IMGT TRBV, TRBD and TRBJ reference segments. Only V-J combinations with frequency above 0.0001, covering approximately 99% of repertoires, were analysed. A TCS score was defined as the ratio between F50 (clonal expansion) and ExV (chaos), using BLOSUM62-based TCRdist between CDR3 peptides within each V-J. Welch's t-statistics and random forest reduced 500 to 550 V-J features to 13, which were used in a naive Bayes classifier (R e1071). No statistical method was used to set the sample size in advance, and investigators knew the group allocation. The paper describes TCR Vbeta CDR3 sequencing of 120 to 150 peripheral blood samples, made up of 43 ophthalmopathy patients, approximately 76 hyperthyroidism patients and some 17 progressor patients.

Specimen: peripheral blood mononuclear cells (PBMCs), collected at new diagnosis, from a patient treated with antithyroid drugs. The rearrangement joined TRBV15 to TRBJ2-6, and TRBD2 may be the D gene, going by 5 matching bases. This clonotype was obtained from a man between 18 and 35 years old with Graves disease. Donor details come from another sample of the same person, matched by shared clones. The DNA sequence reads TGTGCCACCAGCAGAGAAGCGGCAGACTCTGGGGCCAACGTCCTGACTTTC. This encodes CATSREAADSGANVLTF.